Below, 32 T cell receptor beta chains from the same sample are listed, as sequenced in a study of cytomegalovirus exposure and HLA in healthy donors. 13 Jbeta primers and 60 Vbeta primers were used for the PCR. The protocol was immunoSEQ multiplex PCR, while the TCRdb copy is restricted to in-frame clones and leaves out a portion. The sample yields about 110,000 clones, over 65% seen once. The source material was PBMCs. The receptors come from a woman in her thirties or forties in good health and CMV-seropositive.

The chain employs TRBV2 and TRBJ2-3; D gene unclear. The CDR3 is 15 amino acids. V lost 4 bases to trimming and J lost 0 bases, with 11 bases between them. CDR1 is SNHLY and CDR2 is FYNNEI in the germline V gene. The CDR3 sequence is CASSGQVMSTDTQYF. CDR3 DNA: TGTGCCAGCAGTGGGCAGGTTATGAGCACAGATACGCAGTATTTT.

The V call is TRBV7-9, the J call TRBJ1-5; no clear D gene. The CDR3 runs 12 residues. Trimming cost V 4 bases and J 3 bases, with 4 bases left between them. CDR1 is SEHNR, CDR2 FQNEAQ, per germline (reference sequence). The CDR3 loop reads CASSWPNQPQHF. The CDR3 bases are TGTGCCAGCAGCTGGCCCAATCAGCCCCAGCATTTT.

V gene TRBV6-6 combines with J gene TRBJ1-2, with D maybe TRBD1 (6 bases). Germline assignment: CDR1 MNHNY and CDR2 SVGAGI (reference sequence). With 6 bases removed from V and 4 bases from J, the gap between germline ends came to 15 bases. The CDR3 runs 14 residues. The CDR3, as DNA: TGTGCCAGCAGCGGAGACAGGAGCCTCTATGGCTACACCTTC. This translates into CASSGDRSLYGYTF.

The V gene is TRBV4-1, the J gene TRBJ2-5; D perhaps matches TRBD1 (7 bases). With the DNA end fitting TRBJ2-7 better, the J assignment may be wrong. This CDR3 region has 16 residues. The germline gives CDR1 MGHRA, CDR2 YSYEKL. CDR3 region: CASSQLRQGGVYEQYF. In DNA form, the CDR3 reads TGCGCCAGCAGCCAATTGAGGCAGGGGGGCGTCTACGAGCAGTACTTC.

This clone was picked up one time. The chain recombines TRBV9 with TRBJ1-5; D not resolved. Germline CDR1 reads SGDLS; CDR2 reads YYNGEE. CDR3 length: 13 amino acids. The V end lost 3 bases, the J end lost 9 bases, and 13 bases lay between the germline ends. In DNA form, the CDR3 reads TGTGCCAGCAGCGCCGGGGAGACTTGGCCCCAGCATTTT. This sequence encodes CASSAGETWPQHF. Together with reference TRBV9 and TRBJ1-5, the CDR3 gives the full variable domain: DSGVTQTPKHLITATGQRVTLRCSPRSGDLSVYWYQQSLDQGLQFLIQYYNGEERAKGNILERFSAQQFPDLHSELNLSSLELGDSALYFCASSAGETWPQHFGDGTRLSIL.

The DNA for the CDR3 is TGTGCCAGCAGTTACTCCCTAGCGGGGGGCCAGTACGAGCAGTACTTC. Protein product: CASSYSLAGGQYEQYF. This chain connects TRBV6-5 to TRBJ2-7; 11 positions match TRBD2. The CDR3 extends over 16 amino acids. Germline V gives CDR1 MNHEY, CDR2 SVGAGI. The junction had 5 bases not matched to a gene; V was cut back by 0 bases and J by 4 bases.

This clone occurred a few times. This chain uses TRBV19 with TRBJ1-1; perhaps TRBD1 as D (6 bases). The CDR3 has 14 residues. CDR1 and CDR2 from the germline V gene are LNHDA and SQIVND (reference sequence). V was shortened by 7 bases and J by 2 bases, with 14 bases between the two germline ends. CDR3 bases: TGTGCCAGTATACAGACAGGTCTAAACACTGAAGCTTTCTTT. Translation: CASIQTGLNTEAFF.

The CDR3 spells CASSSYRQGANTEAFF. CDR3 sequence (DNA): TGTGCCAGCAGTTCCTACCGACAGGGAGCGAACACTGAAGCTTTCTTT. The chain combines TRBV6-5 with TRBJ1-1; the match to TRBD1 covers 7 bases. The CDR3 is 16 residues long. Looked up from germline, CDR1 is MNHEY and CDR2 is SVGAGI. After removal of 4 bases from V and 1 base from J, the junction contained 9 bases not matched to a gene.

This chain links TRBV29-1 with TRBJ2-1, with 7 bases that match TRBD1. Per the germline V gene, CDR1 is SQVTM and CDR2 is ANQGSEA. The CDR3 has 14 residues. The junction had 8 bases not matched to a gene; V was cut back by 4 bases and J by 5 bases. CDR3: CSVAGQTLNNEQFF. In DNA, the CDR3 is TGCAGCGTTGCGGGACAGACCCTTAACAATGAGCAGTTCTTC.

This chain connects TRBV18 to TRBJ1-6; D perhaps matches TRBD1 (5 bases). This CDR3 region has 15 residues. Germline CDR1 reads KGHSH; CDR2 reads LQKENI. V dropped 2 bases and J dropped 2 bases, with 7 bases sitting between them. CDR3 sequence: CASSPGATYNSPLHF. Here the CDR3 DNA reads TGTGCCAGCTCACCAGGGGCCACCTATAATTCACCCCTCCACTTT.

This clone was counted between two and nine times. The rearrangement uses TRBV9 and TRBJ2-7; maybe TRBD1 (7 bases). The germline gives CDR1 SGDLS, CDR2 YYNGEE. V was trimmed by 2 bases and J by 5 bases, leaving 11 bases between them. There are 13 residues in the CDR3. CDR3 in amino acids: CASSVSRGDEQYF. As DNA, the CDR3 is TGTGCCAGCAGCGTCAGCAGGGGGGACGAGCAGTACTTC.

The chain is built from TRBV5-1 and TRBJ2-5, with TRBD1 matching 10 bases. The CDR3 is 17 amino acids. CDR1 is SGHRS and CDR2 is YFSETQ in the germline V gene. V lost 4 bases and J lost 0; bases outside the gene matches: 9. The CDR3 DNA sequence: TGCGCCAGCAGCCCCGGGACAGGGGCTTTTTACCAAGAGACCCAGTACTTC. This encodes CASSPGTGAFYQETQYF.

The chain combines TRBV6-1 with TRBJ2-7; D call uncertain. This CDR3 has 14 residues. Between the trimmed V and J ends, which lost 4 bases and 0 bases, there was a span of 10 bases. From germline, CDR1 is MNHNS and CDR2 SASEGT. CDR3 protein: CASSVFRYSYEQYF. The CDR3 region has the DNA TGTGCCAGCAGTGTATTCAGGTACTCCTACGAGCAGTACTTC.

CDR3 sequence (DNA): TGTGCCGGTCAACCGAATGCGGGGTTCCAAGAGACCCAGTACTTC. Residues: CAGQPNAGFQETQYF. The rearrangement joins TRBV2 to TRBJ2-5, with D perhaps TRBD2 (6 bases). The CDR3 spans 15 residues. Trimming removed 11 bases at V and 1 base at J, with 20 bases between. Per the germline V gene, CDR1 is SNHLY and CDR2 is FYNNEI. Full variable domain (missing parts from reference TRBV2 and TRBJ2-5): EPEVTQTPSHQVTQMGQEVILRCVPISNHLYFYWYRQILGQKVEFLVSFYNNEISEKSEIFDDQFSVERPDGSNFTLKIRSTKLEDSAMYFCAGQPNAGFQETQYFGPGTRLLVL.

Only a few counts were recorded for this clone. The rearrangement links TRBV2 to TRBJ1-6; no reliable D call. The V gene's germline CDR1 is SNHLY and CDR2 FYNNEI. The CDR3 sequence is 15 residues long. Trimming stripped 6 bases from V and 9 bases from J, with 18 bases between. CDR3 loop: CASRASGSRGSPLHF. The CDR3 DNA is TGTGCCAGCAGGGCCTCGGGGAGTAGAGGTTCACCCCTCCACTTT.

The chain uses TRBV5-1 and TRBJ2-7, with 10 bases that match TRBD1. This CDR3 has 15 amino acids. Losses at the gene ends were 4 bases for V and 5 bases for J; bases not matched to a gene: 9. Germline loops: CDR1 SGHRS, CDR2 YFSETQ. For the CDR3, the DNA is TGCGCCAGCAGCGCTCCGGGACAGGGGCGGGACGAGCAGTACTTC. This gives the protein CASSAPGQGRDEQYF.

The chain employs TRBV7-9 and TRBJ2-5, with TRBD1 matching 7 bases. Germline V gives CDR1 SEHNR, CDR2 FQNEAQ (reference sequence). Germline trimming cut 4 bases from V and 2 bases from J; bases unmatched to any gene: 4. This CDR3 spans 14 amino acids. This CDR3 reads CASSSQGSQETQYF. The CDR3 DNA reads TGTGCCAGCAGCTCACAGGGGTCTCAAGAGACCCAGTACTTC.

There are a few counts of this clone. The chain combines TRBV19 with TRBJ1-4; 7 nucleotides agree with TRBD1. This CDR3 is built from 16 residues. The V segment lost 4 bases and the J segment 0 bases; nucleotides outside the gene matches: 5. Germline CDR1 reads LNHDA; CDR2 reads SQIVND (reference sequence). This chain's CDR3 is CASSKGQRSTNEKLFF. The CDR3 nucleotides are TGTGCCAGTAGTAAGGGACAGAGATCAACTAATGAAAAACTGTTTTTT. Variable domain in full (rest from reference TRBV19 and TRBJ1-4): DGGITQSPKYLFRKEGQNVTLSCEQNLNHDAMYWYRQDPGQGLRLIYYSQIVNDFQKGDIAEGYSVSREKKESFPLTVTSAQKNPTAFYLCASSKGQRSTNEKLFFGSGTQLSVL.

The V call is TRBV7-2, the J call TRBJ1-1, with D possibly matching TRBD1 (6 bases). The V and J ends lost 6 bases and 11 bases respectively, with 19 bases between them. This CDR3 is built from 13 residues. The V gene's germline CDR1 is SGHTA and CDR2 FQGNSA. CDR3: CASSFTGTRDAFF. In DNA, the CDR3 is TGTGCCAGCAGTTTTACCGGGACACGGGATGCTTTCTTT.

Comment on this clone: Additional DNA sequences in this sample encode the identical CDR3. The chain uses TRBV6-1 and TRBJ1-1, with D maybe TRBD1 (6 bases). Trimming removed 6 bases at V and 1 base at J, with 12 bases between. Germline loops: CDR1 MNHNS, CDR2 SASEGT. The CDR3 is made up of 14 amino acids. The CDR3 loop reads CASRRGGSNTEAFF. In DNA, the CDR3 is TGTGCCAGCAGAAGGGGGGGATCGAACACTGAAGCTTTCTTT.

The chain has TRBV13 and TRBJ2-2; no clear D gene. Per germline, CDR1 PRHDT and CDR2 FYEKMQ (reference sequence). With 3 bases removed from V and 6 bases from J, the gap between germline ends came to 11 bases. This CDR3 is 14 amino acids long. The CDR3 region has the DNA TGTGCCAGCAGCTTTTTTCGGGTAGCCGGGGAGCTGTTTTTT. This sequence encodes CASSFFRVAGELFF.

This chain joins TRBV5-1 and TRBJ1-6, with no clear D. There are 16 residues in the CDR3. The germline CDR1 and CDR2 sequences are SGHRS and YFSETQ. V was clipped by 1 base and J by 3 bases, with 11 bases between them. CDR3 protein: CASSLRTGLYNSPLHF. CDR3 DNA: TGCGCCAGCAGCTTGAGAACGGGTCTCTATAATTCACCCCTCCACTTT.

The CDR3 here is CASSLFFSDRAPYEQYF. The CDR3 nucleotides read TGTGCCAGCAGCTTGTTCTTTTCCGACAGGGCCCCCTACGAGCAGTACTTC. V and J are TRBV5-6 and TRBJ2-7; 7 nucleotides align to TRBD1. The CDR3 is 17 residues long. Germline assignment: CDR1 SGHDT and CDR2 YYEEEE. The trim removed 1 base at V and 2 bases at J, leaving 12 bases unmatched.

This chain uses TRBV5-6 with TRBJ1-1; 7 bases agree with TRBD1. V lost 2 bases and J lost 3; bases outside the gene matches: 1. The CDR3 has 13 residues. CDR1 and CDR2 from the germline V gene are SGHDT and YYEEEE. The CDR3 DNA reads TGTGCCAGCAGCTTTACAGGGGACACTGAAGCTTTCTTT. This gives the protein CASSFTGDTEAFF.

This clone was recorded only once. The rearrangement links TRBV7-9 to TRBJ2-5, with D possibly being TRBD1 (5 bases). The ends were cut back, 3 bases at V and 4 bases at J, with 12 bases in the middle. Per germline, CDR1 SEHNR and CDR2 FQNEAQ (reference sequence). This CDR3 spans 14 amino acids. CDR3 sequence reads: CASSLTARGETQYF. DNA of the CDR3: TGTGCCAGCAGCTTGACAGCTAGAGGAGAGACCCAGTACTTC.

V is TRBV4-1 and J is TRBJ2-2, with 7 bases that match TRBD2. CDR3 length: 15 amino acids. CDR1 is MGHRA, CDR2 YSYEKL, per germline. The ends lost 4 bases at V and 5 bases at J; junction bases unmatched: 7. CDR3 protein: CASSLGRGGTGELFF. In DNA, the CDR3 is TGCGCCAGCAGCCTTGGACGGGGAGGGACCGGGGAGCTGTTTTTT.

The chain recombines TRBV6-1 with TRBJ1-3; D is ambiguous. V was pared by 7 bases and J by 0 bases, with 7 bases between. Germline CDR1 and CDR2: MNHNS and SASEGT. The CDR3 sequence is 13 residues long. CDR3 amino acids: CASTSSSGNTIYF. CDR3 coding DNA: TGTGCCAGCACCTCGTCCTCTGGAAACACCATATATTTT.

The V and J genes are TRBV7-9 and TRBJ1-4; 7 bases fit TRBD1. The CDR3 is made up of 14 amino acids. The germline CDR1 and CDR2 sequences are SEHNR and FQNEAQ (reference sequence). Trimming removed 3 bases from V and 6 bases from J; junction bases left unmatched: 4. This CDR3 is CASSFTGEDEKLFF. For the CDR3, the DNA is TGTGCCAGCAGCTTCACAGGGGAGGATGAAAAACTGTTTTTT. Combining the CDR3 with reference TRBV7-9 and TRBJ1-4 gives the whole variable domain DTGVSQNPRHKITKRGQNVTFRCDPISEHNRLYWYRQTLGQGPEFLTYFQNEAQLEKSRLLSDRFSAERPKGSFSTLEIQRTEQGDSAMYLCASSFTGEDEKLFFGSGTQLSVL.

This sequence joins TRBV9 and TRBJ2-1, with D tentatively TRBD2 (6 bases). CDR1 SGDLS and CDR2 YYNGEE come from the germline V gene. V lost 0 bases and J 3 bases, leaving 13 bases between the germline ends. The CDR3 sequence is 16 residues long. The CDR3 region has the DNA TGTGCCAGCAGCGTAGTTGGAGGGGCCCGCTACAATGAGCAGTTCTTC. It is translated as CASSVVGGARYNEQFF.

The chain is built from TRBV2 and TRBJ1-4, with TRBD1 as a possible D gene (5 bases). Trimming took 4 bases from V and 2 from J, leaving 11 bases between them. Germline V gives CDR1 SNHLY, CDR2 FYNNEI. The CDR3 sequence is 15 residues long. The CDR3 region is CASSAQGLTNEKLFF. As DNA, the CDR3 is TGTGCCAGCAGTGCCCAGGGCTTGACTAATGAAAAACTGTTTTTT.

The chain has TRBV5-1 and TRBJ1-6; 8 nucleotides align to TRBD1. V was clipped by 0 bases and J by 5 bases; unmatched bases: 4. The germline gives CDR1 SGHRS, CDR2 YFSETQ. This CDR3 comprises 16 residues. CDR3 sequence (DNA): TGCGCCAGCAGCTTGGGACAGGGGCTACATAATTCACCCCTCCACTTT. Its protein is CASSLGQGLHNSPLHF.

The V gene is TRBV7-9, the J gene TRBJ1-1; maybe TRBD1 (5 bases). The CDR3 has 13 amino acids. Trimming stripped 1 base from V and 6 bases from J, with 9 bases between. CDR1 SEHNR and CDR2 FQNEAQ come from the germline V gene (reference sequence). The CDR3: CASSLGGQAEAFF. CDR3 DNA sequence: TGTGCCAGCAGCTTAGGGGGCCAGGCTGAAGCTTTCTTT.